The sequence of this T cell receptor (beta chain) was determined in a study of chemoradiotherapy in HPV16-positive cancers. Study overall: A couple of HPV16-positive patients' cells yielded candidate HPV-specific clones and common motifs. The study's findings and limits: Only two HPV16-positive patients supplied the functional HPV-specificity definition. For HPV16-positive patients, expanding HPV-responsive T cells associated with longer recurrence-free survival. Candidate HPV-specific clones and E7-related TCR motifs grew in tumor during treatment.

The CDR3 has 19 residues. Germline CDR1 reads MDHEN; CDR2 reads SYDVKM. With 5 bases removed from V and 1 base from J, the gap between germline ends came to 24 bases. The method was immunoSEQ multiplex PCR; TCRdb's version includes in-frame clones alone and lacks a portion of them. The data hold about 12,000 clones, with around 75% observed a single time. In regard to this clone: Its antigen is still unknown.

This material was obtained from a patient who underwent chemoradiotherapy. This TCR was recovered from a human donor with HPV-associated anogenital cancer. This chain joins TRBV28 and TRBJ1-5, with D possibly TRBD1 on 6 matching bases. The CDR3 coding sequence is TGTGCCAGCAGTCCTGGACAGTTCCGTTCGGGATCGAGCAATCAGCCCCAGCATTTT. It specifies CASSPGQFRSGSSNQPQHF.